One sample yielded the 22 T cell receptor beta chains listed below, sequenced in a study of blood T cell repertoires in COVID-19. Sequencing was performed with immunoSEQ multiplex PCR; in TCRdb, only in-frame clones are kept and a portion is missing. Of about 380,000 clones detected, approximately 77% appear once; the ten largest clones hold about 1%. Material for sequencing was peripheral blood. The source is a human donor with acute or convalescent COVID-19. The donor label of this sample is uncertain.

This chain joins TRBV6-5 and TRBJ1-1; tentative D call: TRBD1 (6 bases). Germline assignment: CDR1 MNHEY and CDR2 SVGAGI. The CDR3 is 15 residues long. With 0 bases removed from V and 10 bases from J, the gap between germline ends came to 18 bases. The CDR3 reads CASSYSPEGGRLAFF. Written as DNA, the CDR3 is TGTGCCAGCAGTTACTCGCCAGAGGGGGGGCGTCTAGCTTTCTTT.

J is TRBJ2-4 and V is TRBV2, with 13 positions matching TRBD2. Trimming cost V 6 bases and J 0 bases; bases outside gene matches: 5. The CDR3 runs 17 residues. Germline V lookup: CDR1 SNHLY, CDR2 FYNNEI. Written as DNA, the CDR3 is TGTGCCAGCAGGTCCGGGACTAGCGGGGTAGCCAAAAACATTCAGTACTTC. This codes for CASRSGTSGVAKNIQYF.

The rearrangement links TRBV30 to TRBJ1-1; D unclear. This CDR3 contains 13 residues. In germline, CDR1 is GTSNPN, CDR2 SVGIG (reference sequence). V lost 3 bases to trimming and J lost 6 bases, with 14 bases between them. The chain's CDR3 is CAWSATLRAEAFF. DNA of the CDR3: TGTGCCTGGAGCGCGACCCTCCGGGCTGAAGCTTTCTTT.

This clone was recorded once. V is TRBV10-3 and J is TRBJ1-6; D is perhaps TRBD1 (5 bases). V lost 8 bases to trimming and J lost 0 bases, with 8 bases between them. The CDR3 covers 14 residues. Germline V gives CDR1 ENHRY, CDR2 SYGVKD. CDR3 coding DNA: TGTGCCATCCGGGGGAGCTCCTATAATTCACCCCTCCACTTT. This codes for CAIRGSSYNSPLHF.

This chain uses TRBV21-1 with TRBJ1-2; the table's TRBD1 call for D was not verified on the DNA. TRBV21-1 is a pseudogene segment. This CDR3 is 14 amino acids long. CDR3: CASSTPDSTNGYTF. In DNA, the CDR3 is TGTGCCAGCAGCACCCCGGACAGCACCAATGGCTACACCTTC.

The CDR3 protein is CASTDEGWRNEKLFF. DNA for the CDR3: TGTGCCAGTACCGATGAGGGTTGGAGGAATGAAAAACTGTTTTTT. V gene TRBV19 combines with J gene TRBJ1-4; unclear D gene. From germline, CDR1 is LNHDA and CDR2 SQIVND (reference sequence). This CDR3 is 15 amino acids long. The V end was cut by 7 bases, the J end by 5 bases, with 17 bases between.

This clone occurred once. The CDR3 region has the DNA TGTGCCAGCAGTGAACAGCGGGGGCGGGCGGGAGAGCAGTACTTC. Translating it yields CASSEQRGRAGEQYF. V is TRBV28 and J is TRBJ2-7; TRBD2 matches at 8 bases. This CDR3 contains 15 residues. Germline CDR1 is MDHEN and CDR2 is SYDVKM. V lost 5 bases, J lost 7 bases, and 13 bases stayed unmatched.

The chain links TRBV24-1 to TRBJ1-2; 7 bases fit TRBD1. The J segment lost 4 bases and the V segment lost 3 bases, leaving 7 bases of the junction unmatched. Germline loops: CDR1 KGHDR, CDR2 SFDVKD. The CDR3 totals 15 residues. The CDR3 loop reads CATSDPTTGVYGYTF. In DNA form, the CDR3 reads TGTGCCACCAGTGATCCGACTACAGGGGTCTATGGCTACACCTTC.

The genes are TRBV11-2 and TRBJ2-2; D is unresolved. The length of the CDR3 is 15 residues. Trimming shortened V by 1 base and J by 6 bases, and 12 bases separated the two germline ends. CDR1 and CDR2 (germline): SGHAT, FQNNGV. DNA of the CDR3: TGTGCCAGCAGCTTAGGTAGTTTGGGCCCCGGGGAGCTGTTTTTT. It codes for CASSLGSLGPGELFF.

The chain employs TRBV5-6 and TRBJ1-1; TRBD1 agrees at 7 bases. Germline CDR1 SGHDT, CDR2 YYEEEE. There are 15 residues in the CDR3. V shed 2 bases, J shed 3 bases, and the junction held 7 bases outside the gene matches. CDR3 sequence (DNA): TGTGCCAGCAGCTTACGACAGGGTTGGGACACTGAAGCTTTCTTT. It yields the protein CASSLRQGWDTEAFF.

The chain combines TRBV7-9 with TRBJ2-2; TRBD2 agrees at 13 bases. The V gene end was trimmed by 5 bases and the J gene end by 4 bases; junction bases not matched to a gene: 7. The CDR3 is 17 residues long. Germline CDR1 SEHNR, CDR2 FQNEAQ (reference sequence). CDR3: CASSQGLAGFFTGELFF. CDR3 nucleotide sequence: TGTGCCAGCAGCCAGGGACTAGCGGGATTCTTCACCGGGGAGCTGTTTTTT.

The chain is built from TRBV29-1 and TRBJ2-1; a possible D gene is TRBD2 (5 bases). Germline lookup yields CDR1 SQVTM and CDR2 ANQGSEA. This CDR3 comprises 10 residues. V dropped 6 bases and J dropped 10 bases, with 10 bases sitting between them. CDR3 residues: CSVVGGEQFF. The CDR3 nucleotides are TGCAGCGTCGTCGGAGGAGAGCAGTTCTTC.

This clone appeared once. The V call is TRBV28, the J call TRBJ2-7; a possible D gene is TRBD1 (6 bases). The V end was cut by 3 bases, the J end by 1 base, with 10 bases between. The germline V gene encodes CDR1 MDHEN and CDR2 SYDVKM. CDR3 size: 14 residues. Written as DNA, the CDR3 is TGTGCCAGCAGTTTCGGTCAGGGGTCCTACGAGCAGTACTTC. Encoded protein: CASSFGQGSYEQYF.

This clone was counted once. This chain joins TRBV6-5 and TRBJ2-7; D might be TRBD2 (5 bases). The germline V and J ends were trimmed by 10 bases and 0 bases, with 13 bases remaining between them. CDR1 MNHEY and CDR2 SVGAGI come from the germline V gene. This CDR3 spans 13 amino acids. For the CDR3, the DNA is TGTGCCAACCGGGGAACACCCTCCTACGAGCAGTACTTC. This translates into CANRGTPSYEQYF.

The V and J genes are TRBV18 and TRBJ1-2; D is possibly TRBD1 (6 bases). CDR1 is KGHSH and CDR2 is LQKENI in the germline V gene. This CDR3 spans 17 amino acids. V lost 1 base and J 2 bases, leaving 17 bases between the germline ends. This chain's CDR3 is CASSPRYNRDPNYGYTF. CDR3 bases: TGTGCCAGCTCACCACGGTACAACAGGGACCCGAACTATGGCTACACCTTC.

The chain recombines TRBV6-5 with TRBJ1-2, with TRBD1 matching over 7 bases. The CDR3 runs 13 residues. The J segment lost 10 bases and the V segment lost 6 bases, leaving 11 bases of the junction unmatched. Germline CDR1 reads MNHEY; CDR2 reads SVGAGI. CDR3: CASRLTGHSIYTF. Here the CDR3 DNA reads TGTGCCAGCAGACTGACAGGGCATTCAATCTACACCTTC.

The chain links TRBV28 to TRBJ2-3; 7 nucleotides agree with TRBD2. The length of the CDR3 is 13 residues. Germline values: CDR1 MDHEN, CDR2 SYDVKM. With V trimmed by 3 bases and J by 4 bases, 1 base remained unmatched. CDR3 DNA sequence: TGTGCCAGCAGTTTTGGGGGGGCAGATACGCAGTATTTT. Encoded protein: CASSFGGADTQYF. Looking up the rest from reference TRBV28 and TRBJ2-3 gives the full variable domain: DVKVTQSSRYLVKRTGEKVFLECVQDMDHENMFWYRQDPGLGLRLIYFSYDVKMKEKGDIPEGYSVSREKKERFSLILESASTNQTSMYLCASSFGGADTQYFGPGTRLTVL.

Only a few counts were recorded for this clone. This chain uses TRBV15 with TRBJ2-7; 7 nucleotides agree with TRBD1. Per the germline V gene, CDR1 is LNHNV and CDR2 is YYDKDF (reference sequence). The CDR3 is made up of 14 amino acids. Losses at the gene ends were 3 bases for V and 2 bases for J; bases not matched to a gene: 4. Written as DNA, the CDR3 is TGTGCCACCAGCAGGGGGACAGCAGCCTACGAGCAGTACTTC. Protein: CATSRGTAAYEQYF.

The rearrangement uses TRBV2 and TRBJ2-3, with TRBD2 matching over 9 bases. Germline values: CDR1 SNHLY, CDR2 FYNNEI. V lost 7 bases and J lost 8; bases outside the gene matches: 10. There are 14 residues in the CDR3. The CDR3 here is CASTRTSAVGTQYF. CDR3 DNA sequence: TGTGCCAGCACAAGGACTAGCGCTGTTGGTACGCAGTATTTT.

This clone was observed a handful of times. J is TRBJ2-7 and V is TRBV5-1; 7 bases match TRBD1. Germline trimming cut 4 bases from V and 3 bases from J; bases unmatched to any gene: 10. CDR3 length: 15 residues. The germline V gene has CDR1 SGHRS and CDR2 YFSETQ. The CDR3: CASSRVQGELYEQYF. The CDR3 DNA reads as TGCGCCAGCAGCCGCGTTCAGGGGGAACTCTACGAGCAGTACTTC.

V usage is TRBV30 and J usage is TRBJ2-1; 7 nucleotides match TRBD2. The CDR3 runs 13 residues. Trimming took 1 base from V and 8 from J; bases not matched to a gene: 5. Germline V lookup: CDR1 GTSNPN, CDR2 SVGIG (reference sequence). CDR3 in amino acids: CAWSATSDYEQFF. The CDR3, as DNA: TGTGCCTGGAGTGCAACTAGCGACTATGAGCAGTTCTTC.

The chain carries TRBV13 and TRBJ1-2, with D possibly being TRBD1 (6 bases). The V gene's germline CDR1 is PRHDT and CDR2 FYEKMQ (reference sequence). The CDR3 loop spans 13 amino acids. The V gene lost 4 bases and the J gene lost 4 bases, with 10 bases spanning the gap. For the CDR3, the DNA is TGTGCCAGCAGCTCAGACAGGCGCTATGGCTACACCTTC. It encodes CASSSDRRYGYTF.